This T cell receptor beta chain appears in the sequencing data of a study of blood T cell repertoires in COVID-19. In the study overall: COVID-19 samples, acute and convalescent, were from the United States, Italy and Spain. In each case, the material was cDNA or gDNA derived from T cells, B-cell-depleted T cells, or PBMCs.

In the original analysis: The assay estimated nucleated cells by amplifying reference gene primers. The assay was immunoSEQ multiplex PCR, and TCRdb's table has in-frame clones only and misses some. Clone size and V and J calls were adopted from that table, with D and trimming inferred from the DNA. The sample contains about 86,000 clones, approximately 86% of which appear only once. Germline values: CDR1 SGHDT, CDR2 YYEEEE. This CDR3 has 14 amino acids. V lost 2 bases, J lost 7 bases, and 3 bases stayed unmatched. This chain joins TRBV5-6 and TRBJ2-1, with TRBD1 matching over 10 bases. Sequencing used peripheral blood. This TCR derives from a middle-aged man with acute or convalescent COVID-19. The CDR3 sequence is CASSFGTGVNEQFF. In DNA, the CDR3 is TGTGCCAGCAGCTTCGGGACAGGGGTAAATGAGCAGTTCTTC.